This T cell receptor (beta chain) was obtained from a study of blood T cell repertoires in COVID-19 (dated by TCRdb to 2018 to 2020). With regard to the full study: Samples from collaborators originated in the United States, Italy and Spain and spanned both the acute and convalescent phases of COVID-19. The material from the prospective study consisted of cDNA or gDNA derived from T cells, B-cell-depleted T cells, or PBMCs. Where HLA class I and class II types were available, the types were taken from metadata supplied by the sample provider, not from assay-based typing. Sample metadata almost always included a de-identified subject ID, COVID-19 status, age in years and sex. The repertoires were released in a freely available public database meant as a resource for research on the immune response to SARS-CoV-2. Subjects who had been exposed to COVID-19, were actively infected with it, or had recovered from it provided the deeply sampled blood TCRbeta repertoires that made up the dataset. The samples were drawn from the first 160 participants of the ongoing ImmuneRACE study and from more than 1,000 subjects provided by 6 global collaborators.

Comment on this clone: Its antigen specificity is not known. Within one base of it there is no much larger clone, and no base qualities were kept.

TCRbeta CDR3 regions were amplified from genomic DNA using the immunoSEQ Assay, a bias-controlled multiplex PCR. The paper's processing steps were these. The number of nucleated cells in each sample was estimated by amplification of reference gene primers within the assay. To quantify the absolute abundance of each unique TCRbeta CDR3 rearrangement, sequence reads were collapsed and filtered. Productive Simpson clonality was computed per sample as the square root of Simpson's diversity index over productive rearrangements. TCRdb took over this immuneACCESS table, retaining in-frame rearrangements with V and J assigned. Such tables are incomplete; in checked studies, under half of the missing clones stem from an unresolved V gene, and the remainder is unexplained. The V and J calls and clone size come from that table; D and trimming were worked out from the DNA. The sample profile shows fewer than 60,000 clones; about 80% of them were found once. The ten largest clones represent roughly 4% of the sample.

The collaborating institutions used their own protocols to collect whole blood in K2EDTA tubes. Collaborator samples were shipped for TCRbeta analysis as frozen whole blood, isolated PBMCs, or DNA extracted from either sample type. What the authors observed across the whole study: The amount of clinical and demographic metadata varied by source and participant and was provided uncurated.

From the germline V gene, CDR1 is MGHRA and CDR2 is YSYEKL. From the cysteine up to the phenylalanine, the CDR3 has a length of 14 residues. Kept here is only the CDR3 DNA, which spans 42 bases and is read in frame from base 1. The junction shows trimming of 4 bases on V and 5 bases on J, plus 14 bases between the germline ends. The sequence was obtained from a man aged 60 to 75 with acute or convalescent COVID-19. The chain employs TRBV4-1 and TRBJ1-2; the D gene is unclear. The sequenced sample was peripheral blood. The CDR3 in this case is CASSPSLDSYGYTF. The DNA sequence is as follows: TGCGCCAGCAGCCCTAGCCTTGACTCTTATGGCTACACCTTC.